This TCR beta chain was found in a study of T cell repertoires in cytomegalovirus infection. At the level of the study: Matching HLA type, along with CMV infection, was indicated by public TCR beta signatures.

Broader study findings: Pooled public TCR beta family frequency picked out CMV carriers with the relevant HLA. The ex vivo response was dominated by HLA-C-restricted CMV-specific TCR beta clonotypes.

Per the germline V gene, CDR1 is LNHNV and CDR2 is YYDKDF (reference sequence). The CDR3 runs to 15 residues. The V end lost 8 bases, the J end lost 3 bases, and 19 bases lay between the germline ends. Concerning this clonotype: Its antigen is undetermined.

TCRdb recomputed calls from the reads with MiXCR, one row per CDR3 protein. The data hold 85,000 to 130,000 distinct CDR3 sequences, with 20% to 30% observed a single time. The V and J genes are TRBV15 and TRBJ1-1; D possibly corresponds to TRBD1 (5 bases). The TCR was taken from a human donor in good health (CMV status not recorded). Some clones in this sample may be carry-over from other donors' samples. Sequencing was carried out using CD8+ T cells from PBMCs. The CDR3 sequence is CATQLSGARDTEAFF. As DNA, the CDR3 is TGTGCCACCCAGCTTTCCGGGGCGAGGGACACTGAAGCTTTCTTT.